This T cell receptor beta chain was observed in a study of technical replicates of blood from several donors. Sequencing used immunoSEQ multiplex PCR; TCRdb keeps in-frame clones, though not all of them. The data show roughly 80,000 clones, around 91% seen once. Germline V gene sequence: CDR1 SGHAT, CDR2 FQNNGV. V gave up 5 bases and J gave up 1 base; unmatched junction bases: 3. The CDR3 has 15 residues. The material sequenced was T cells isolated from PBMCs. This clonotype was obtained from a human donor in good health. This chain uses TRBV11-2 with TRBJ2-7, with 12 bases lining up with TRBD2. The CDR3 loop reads CASSLAGGPSYEQYF. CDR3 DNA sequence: TGTGCCAGCAGCCTAGCGGGAGGGCCTTCCTACGAGCAGTACTTC.